Below, one T cell receptor (beta chain) is given with its context. Its target is not known. The sample originates from a study of cytomegalovirus exposure and HLA in healthy donors. Overall study findings and caveats: In a later analysis, V- and J-gene trimming of beta chains associated with a DCLRE1C missense variant, replicated independently.

With 60 Vbeta and 13 Jbeta primers, the PCR was carried out. Assay: immunoSEQ multiplex PCR; the TCRdb copy retains only in-frame clones and omits some. This sample has about 200,000 clones, with around 75% found just once. The CDR3 spans 14 residues. V was pared by 8 bases and J by 2 bases, with 9 bases of the junction left unmatched. Germline V gene lookup returns CDR1 MNHEY and CDR2 SMNVEV (reference sequence). Sequencing was performed on PBMCs. The sequence was obtained from a woman aged 30 to 39 in good health and CMV-seronegative. The chain couples TRBV27 to TRBJ2-7; 7 bases align to TRBD2. CDR3 sequence (DNA): TGTGCCAGCGGCCTCAGCGGGACGGCCTACGAGCAGTACTTC. Translating gives CASGLSGTAYEQYF.